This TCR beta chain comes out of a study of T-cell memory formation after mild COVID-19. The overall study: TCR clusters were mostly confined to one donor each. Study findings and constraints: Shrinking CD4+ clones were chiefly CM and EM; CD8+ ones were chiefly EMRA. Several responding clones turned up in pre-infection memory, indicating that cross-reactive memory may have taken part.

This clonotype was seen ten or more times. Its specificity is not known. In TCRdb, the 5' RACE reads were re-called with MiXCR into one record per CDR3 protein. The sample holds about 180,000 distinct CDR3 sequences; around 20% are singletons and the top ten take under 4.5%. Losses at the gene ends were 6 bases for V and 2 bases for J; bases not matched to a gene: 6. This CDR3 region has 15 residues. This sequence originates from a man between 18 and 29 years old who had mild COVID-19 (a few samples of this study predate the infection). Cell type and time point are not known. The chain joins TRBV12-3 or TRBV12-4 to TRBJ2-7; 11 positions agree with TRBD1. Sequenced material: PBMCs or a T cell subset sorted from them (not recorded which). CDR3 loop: CASSQGQGGTYEQYF. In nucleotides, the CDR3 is TGTGCCAGCAGCCAGGGACAGGGGGGAACCTACGAGCAGTACTTC.